The 8 T cell receptor beta chains below all came from one sample that was sequenced in a study of T cells after yellow fever vaccination. TCRdb reanalysed the 5' RACE reads using MiXCR and keeps one entry per CDR3 protein. The repertoire holds 350,000 to 450,000 distinct CDR3 sequences, with 6.2% as singletons. Here the sequenced sample was PBMCs, taken 5 days after the yellow fever booster vaccination. These receptors originate from a man in his thirties or forties who received the YFV17D yellow fever vaccine.

In this sample, this clonotype turned up many times. The rearrangement links TRBV7-6 to TRBJ2-7, with D perhaps matching TRBD2 (8 bases). There are 15 residues in the CDR3. Trimming shortened V by 4 bases and J by 3 bases, and 16 bases separated the two germline ends. Germline CDR1 and CDR2: SGHVS and FNYEAQ. The CDR3 region is CASSSGGGQFYEQYF. The CDR3 bases are TGTGCCAGCAGCTCCGGGGGGGGACAGTTCTACGAGCAGTACTTC.

The sample holds many counts of this clonotype. V usage is TRBV7-8 and J usage is TRBJ2-7, with D unresolved. The CDR3 runs 12 residues. Germline-derived CDR1 and CDR2 are SGHVS and FQNEAQ. The V gene lost 1 base and the J gene lost 9 bases, with 10 bases spanning the gap. This CDR3 reads CASSLGSELQYF. DNA of the CDR3: TGTGCCAGCAGCTTAGGGTCCGAGTTGCAGTACTTC.

There are a few counts of this clonotype. V usage is TRBV18 and J usage is TRBJ2-7; 7 bases map to TRBD1. The J segment lost 3 bases and the V segment lost 0 bases, leaving 8 bases of the junction unmatched. CDR3 length: 16 amino acids. Per the germline V gene, CDR1 is KGHSH and CDR2 is LQKENI. The chain's CDR3 is CASSPPGTARDYEQYF. The CDR3 DNA reads as TGTGCCAGCTCACCACCAGGGACAGCGCGAGACTACGAGCAGTACTTC.

This clonotype was observed a few times. The rearrangement joins TRBV29-1 to TRBJ2-2; unclear D gene. The germline V gene has CDR1 SQVTM and CDR2 ANQGSEA. V was shortened by 4 bases and J by 1 base, with 7 bases between the two germline ends. The CDR3 runs to 13 residues. The CDR3: CSVGAENTGELFF. CDR3 in DNA: TGCAGCGTTGGGGCCGAGAACACCGGGGAGCTGTTTTTT.

This clonotype was seen ten or more times. The V call is TRBV20-1, the J call TRBJ2-7, with TRBD2 identical over 9 bases. This CDR3 has 14 amino acids. CDR1 and CDR2 from the germline V gene are DFQATT and SNEGSKA (reference sequence). J lost 1 base, V lost 5 bases, and 6 bases had no gene match. In DNA, the CDR3 is TGCAGTGCTTATGGCACTAGCGGGTCCTACGAGCAGTACTTC. Its translation is CSAYGTSGSYEQYF.

There are many counts of this clonotype. The genes are TRBV12-3 or TRBV12-4 and TRBJ2-7; D is possibly TRBD2 (6 bases). Trimming cost V 3 bases and J 3 bases, with 15 bases left between them. This CDR3 spans 15 amino acids. This CDR3 is CASSFGRDFSYEQYF. Written as DNA, the CDR3 is TGTGCCAGCAGTTTTGGGCGGGATTTTAGCTACGAGCAGTACTTC.

The CDR3 bases are TGCGCCAGCAGACGCAGGGACGTGAACACTGAAGCTTTCTTT. It is translated as CASRRRDVNTEAFF. The chain links TRBV5-1 to TRBJ1-1; tentative D call: TRBD1 (5 bases). The V end lost 5 bases, the J end lost 0 bases, and 11 bases lay between the germline ends. There are 14 residues in the CDR3. CDR1 is SGHRS and CDR2 is YFSETQ in the germline V gene.

A few counts support this clonotype. The chain links TRBV7-2 to TRBJ2-2; D might be TRBD2 (6 bases). Per germline, CDR1 SGHTA and CDR2 FQGNSA. CDR3 length equals 14 residues. V lost 5 bases to trimming and J lost 7 bases, with 14 bases between them. Here the CDR3 DNA reads TGTGCCAGCAGCCAGATGGGGGGTAACGGGGAGCTGTTTTTT. Encoded protein: CASSQMGGNGELFF.